A selection of T cell receptor beta chains follows, all from one sample in a study of Graves' ophthalmopathy and Graves' hyperthyroidism. In TCRdb, the multiplex PCR reads were re-called with MiXCR into one record per CDR3 protein. This sample carries under 800,000 distinct CDR3 sequences, 22% of them seen once, and the ten largest clones take around 6.9%. Sequences were obtained from peripheral blood. These receptor sequences come from a woman between 18 and 29 years old with stable Graves' hyperthyroidism. Some clones in this sample may be carry-over from other donors' samples. Each CDR3 is given with its conserved first and last residue. The D gene is left open where the match is weak. Not every row has a clone size; where given, it reads once, few, many or a size class.

j_gene: TRBJ1-6
d_gene: NA
v_gene: TRBV7-2
abundance: many
CDR3aa: CASSLGRGSLYSPLHF
CDR3nt: TGTGCCAGCAGCTTAGGGAGAGGGAGCCTTTATTCACCCCTCCACTTT

j_gene: TRBJ1-1
d_gene: NA
v_gene: TRBV4-1
abundance: many
CDR3aa: CASSRATSGNTEAFF
CDR3nt: TGCGCCAGCAGCCGGGCAACATCGGGCAACACTGAAGCTTTCTTT

j_gene: TRBJ2-5
d_gene: NA
v_gene: TRBV9
abundance: many
CDR3aa: CASSVGPLQETQYF
CDR3nt: TGTGCCAGCAGCGTGGGGCCGCTTCAAGAGACCCAGTACTTC

j_gene: TRBJ2-5
d_gene: NA
v_gene: TRBV7-2
abundance: many
CDR3aa: CASSLIRGPQETQYF
CDR3nt: TGTGCCAGCAGCTTAATTCGGGGGCCCCAAGAGACCCAGTACTTC

j_gene: TRBJ1-5
d_gene: NA
v_gene: TRBV6-1
abundance: many
CDR3aa: CASNPSVGDSNQPQHF
CDR3nt: TGTGCCAGCAACCCATCGGTCGGGGATAGCAATCAGCCCCAGCATTTT

j_gene: TRBJ2-7
d_gene: TRBD2
v_gene: TRBV27
abundance: many
CDR3aa: CASSLVAGAYERYF
CDR3nt: TGTGCCAGCAGTTTGGTCGCGGGAGCTTACGAGCGGTACTTC

j_gene: TRBJ2-7
d_gene: TRBD1
v_gene: TRBV7-9
abundance: few
CDR3aa: CASSSPGQGNEQYF
CDR3nt: TGTGCCAGCAGCTCTCCGGGACAGGGAAACGAGCAGTACTTC

j_gene: TRBJ2-7
d_gene: TRBD1
v_gene: TRBV6-5
abundance: many
CDR3aa: CASRRDRDYEQYF
CDR3nt: TGTGCCAGCAGGAGGGACAGAGACTACGAGCAGTACTTC

j_gene: TRBJ1-1
d_gene: TRBD1
v_gene: TRBV6-1
abundance: NA
CDR3aa: CASSPPGTGFYTEAFF
CDR3nt: TGTGCCAGCAGCCCCCCCGGGACAGGGTTTTACACTGAAGCTTTCTTT

j_gene: TRBJ1-5
d_gene: NA
v_gene: TRBV30
abundance: few
CDR3aa: CAWSEGVEGGNSNQPQHF
CDR3nt: TGTGCCTGGAGCGAAGGGGTAGAAGGGGGAAATAGCAATCAGCCCCAGCATTTT

j_gene: TRBJ2-5
d_gene: NA
v_gene: TRBV12-3/TRBV12-4
abundance: many
CDR3aa: CASSPKTVQETQYF
CDR3nt: TGTGCCAGCAGTCCTAAGACCGTTCAAGAGACCCAGTACTTC

j_gene: TRBJ1-2
d_gene: NA
v_gene: TRBV25-1
abundance: many
CDR3aa: CASSEGGAANYGYTF
CDR3nt: TGTGCCAGCAGTGAGGGTGGGGCCGCTAACTATGGCTACACCTTC

j_gene: TRBJ2-2
d_gene: TRBD2
v_gene: TRBV12-3/TRBV12-4
abundance: many
CDR3aa: CASSGLAGAGELFF
CDR3nt: TGTGCCAGCAGCGGACTAGCGGGAGCCGGGGAGCTGTTTTTT

j_gene: TRBJ1-1
d_gene: NA
v_gene: TRBV30
abundance: many
CDR3aa: CAWSKSVGTEAFF
CDR3nt: TGTGCCTGGAGTAAGTCAGTAGGTACTGAAGCTTTCTTT

j_gene: TRBJ2-2
d_gene: NA
v_gene: TRBV29-1
abundance: many
CDR3aa: CSVEESGYTGELFF
CDR3nt: TGCAGCGTTGAAGAGTCAGGTTACACCGGGGAGCTGTTTTTT

j_gene: TRBJ1-2
d_gene: TRBD1
v_gene: TRBV12-3/TRBV12-4
abundance: few
CDR3aa: CASSLRTGGGSYGYTF
CDR3nt: TGTGCCAGCAGCCTCAGGACAGGGGGCGGTAGCTATGGCTACACCTTC

j_gene: TRBJ2-7
d_gene: NA
v_gene: TRBV20-1
abundance: many
CDR3aa: CSARHGGSYEQYF
CDR3nt: TGCAGTGCCAGGCATGGGGGCTCCTACGAGCAGTACTTC

j_gene: TRBJ2-6
d_gene: TRBD2
v_gene: TRBV4-1
abundance: NA
CDR3aa: CASSQDPSGRTGANVLTF
CDR3nt: TGCGCCAGCAGCCAAGACCCTAGCGGGAGAACCGGGGCCAACGTCCTGACTTTC

j_gene: TRBJ1-2
d_gene: NA
v_gene: TRBV11-2
abundance: NA
CDR3aa: CASSLDEDTRHGYTF
CDR3nt: TGTGCCAGCAGCTTAGACGAGGACACTCGACATGGCTACACCTTC

j_gene: TRBJ2-7
d_gene: TRBD1
v_gene: TRBV20-1
abundance: NA
CDR3aa: CSAGRDRGDYEQYF
CDR3nt: TGCAGTGCTGGCCGGGACAGAGGGGACTACGAGCAGTACTTC

j_gene: TRBJ1-6
d_gene: NA
v_gene: TRBV3-1
abundance: NA
CDR3aa: CASSQVARGSPLHF
CDR3nt: TGTGCCAGCAGCCAAGTGGCCCGTGGGTCACCCCTCCACTTT

j_gene: TRBJ1-1
d_gene: NA
v_gene: TRBV2
abundance: many
CDR3aa: CASSVRRVNTEAFF
CDR3nt: TGTGCCAGCAGTGTGAGGAGGGTGAACACTGAAGCTTTCTTT

j_gene: TRBJ2-2
d_gene: TRBD2
v_gene: TRBV6-5
abundance: NA
CDR3aa: CAGSYVGGGNTGELFF
CDR3nt: TGTGCCGGCAGTTATGTTGGCGGGGGAAACACCGGGGAGCTGTTTTTT

j_gene: TRBJ1-2
d_gene: TRBD1
v_gene: TRBV20-1
abundance: many
CDR3aa: CSASVQGRSYGYTF
CDR3nt: TGCAGTGCTAGTGTACAGGGGAGATCCTATGGCTACACCTTC

j_gene: TRBJ1-5
d_gene: NA
v_gene: TRBV6-1
abundance: NA
CDR3aa: CASSERRGQPQHF
CDR3nt: TGTGCCAGCAGTGAACGTCGGGGTCAGCCCCAGCATTTT

j_gene: TRBJ1-1
d_gene: NA
v_gene: TRBV10-3
abundance: many
CDR3aa: CAIWSQGNTEAFF
CDR3nt: TGTGCCATCTGGTCTCAGGGGAACACTGAAGCTTTCTTT

j_gene: TRBJ2-7
d_gene: NA
v_gene: TRBV4-2
abundance: many
CDR3aa: CASSQVNANSYEQYF
CDR3nt: TGTGCCAGCAGCCAAGTGAACGCTAACTCCTACGAGCAGTACTTC

j_gene: TRBJ2-2
d_gene: NA
v_gene: TRBV28
abundance: few
CDR3aa: CASSFEGPNTGELFF
CDR3nt: TGTGCCAGCAGTTTTGAGGGTCCCAACACCGGGGAGCTGTTTTTT

j_gene: TRBJ2-5
d_gene: TRBD1
v_gene: TRBV20-1
abundance: few
CDR3aa: CSARDSGQGQETQYF
CDR3nt: TGCAGTGCTAGAGATTCCGGACAGGGCCAAGAGACCCAGTACTTC

j_gene: TRBJ1-2
d_gene: TRBD1
v_gene: TRBV11-2
abundance: NA
CDR3aa: CASSRGQGVRGYTF
CDR3nt: TGTGCCAGCAGCAGGGGACAGGGGGTTCGTGGCTACACCTTC

j_gene: TRBJ1-1
d_gene: NA
v_gene: TRBV9
abundance: many
CDR3aa: CASSVTGNTEAFF
CDR3nt: TGTGCCAGCAGTGTGACAGGGAACACTGAAGCTTTCTTT

j_gene: TRBJ2-5
d_gene: NA
v_gene: TRBV24-1
abundance: many
CDR3aa: CATSDPDAEETQYF
CDR3nt: TGTGCCACCAGTGATCCGGACGCTGAGGAGACCCAGTACTTC

j_gene: TRBJ1-1
d_gene: NA
v_gene: TRBV28
abundance: NA
CDR3aa: CATTHRARDEAFF
CDR3nt: TGTGCCACTACCCACAGGGCCAGAGACGAAGCTTTCTTT

j_gene: TRBJ1-6
d_gene: NA
v_gene: TRBV6-1
abundance: many
CDR3aa: CASSEGFGNSPLHF
CDR3nt: TGTGCCAGCAGTGAGGGGTTTGGGAATTCACCCCTCCACTTT

j_gene: TRBJ1-2
d_gene: NA
v_gene: TRBV20-1
abundance: NA
CDR3aa: CSARYLTGANYGYTF
CDR3nt: TGCAGTGCTAGGTACTTGACGGGGGCTAACTATGGCTACACCTTC